The T cell receptor (beta chain) described here comes from a study of blood T cell repertoires in COVID-19. As for the study in general: Sites across the United States, Italy and Spain contributed samples from acute and convalescent COVID-19.

V dropped 1 base and J dropped 1; count of bases not matched to a gene: 3. CDR3 length: 15 residues. Germline loops: CDR1 SGHRS, CDR2 YFSETQ. Per the study methods: Reference gene primers were amplified, and this amplification served to estimate nucleated cell counts. Method: immunoSEQ multiplex PCR; TCRdb's copy keeps in-frame clones and lacks some. That table supplies the V and J calls and clone size; D and trimming were determined from the DNA. The data show 250,000 to 350,000 clones, about 90% seen once. This clone was recorded only once. Input material: peripheral blood. V is TRBV5-1 and J is TRBJ1-1; 8 bases map to TRBD1. The sequence was obtained from a woman between 45 and 65 years old who had recovered from COVID-19. CDR3 sequence (DNA): TGCGCCAGCAGCTTGTCCGGGACAGGGAACACTGAAGCTTTCTTT. This encodes CASSLSGTGNTEAFF.